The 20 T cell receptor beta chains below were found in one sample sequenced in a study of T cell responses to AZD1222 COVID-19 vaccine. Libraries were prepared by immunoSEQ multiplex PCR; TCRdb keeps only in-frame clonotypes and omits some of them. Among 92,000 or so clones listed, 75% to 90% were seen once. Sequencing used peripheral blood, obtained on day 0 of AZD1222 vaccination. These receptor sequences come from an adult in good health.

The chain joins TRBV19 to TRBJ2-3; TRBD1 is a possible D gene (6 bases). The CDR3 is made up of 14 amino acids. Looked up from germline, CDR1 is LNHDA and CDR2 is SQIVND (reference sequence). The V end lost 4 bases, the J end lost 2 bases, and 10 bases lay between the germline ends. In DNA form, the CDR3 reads TGTGCCAGTAGTACGACAGGTTTCACAGATACGCAGTATTTT. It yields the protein CASSTTGFTDTQYF.

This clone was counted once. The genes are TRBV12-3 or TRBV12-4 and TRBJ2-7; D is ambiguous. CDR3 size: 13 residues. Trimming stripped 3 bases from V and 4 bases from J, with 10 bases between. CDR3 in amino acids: CASSFSVIYEQYF. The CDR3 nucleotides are TGTGCCAGCAGTTTCAGCGTAATTTACGAGCAGTACTTC.

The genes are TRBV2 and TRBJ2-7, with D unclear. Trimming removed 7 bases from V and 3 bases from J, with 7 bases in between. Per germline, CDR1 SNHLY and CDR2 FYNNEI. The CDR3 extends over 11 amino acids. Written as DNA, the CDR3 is TGTGCCAGCACAGCTCTCTACGAGCAGTACTTC. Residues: CASTALYEQYF.

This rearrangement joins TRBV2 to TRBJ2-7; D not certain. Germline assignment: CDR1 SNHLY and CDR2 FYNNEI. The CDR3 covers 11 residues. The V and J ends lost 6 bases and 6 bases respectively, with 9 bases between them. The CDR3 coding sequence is TGTGCCAGCAGGAACGGACCCGAGCAGTACTTC. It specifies CASRNGPEQYF.

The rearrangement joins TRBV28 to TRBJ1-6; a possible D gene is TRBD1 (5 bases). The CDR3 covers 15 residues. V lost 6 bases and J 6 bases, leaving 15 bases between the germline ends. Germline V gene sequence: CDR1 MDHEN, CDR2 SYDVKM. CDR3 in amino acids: CASSIAGIGNSPLHF. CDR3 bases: TGTGCCAGCAGCATCGCAGGGATAGGTAATTCACCCCTCCACTTT.

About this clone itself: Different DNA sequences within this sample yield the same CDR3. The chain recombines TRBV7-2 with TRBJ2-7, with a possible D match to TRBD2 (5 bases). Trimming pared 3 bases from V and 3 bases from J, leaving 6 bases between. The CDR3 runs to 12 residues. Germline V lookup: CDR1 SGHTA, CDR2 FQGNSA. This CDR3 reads CASSFRGYEQYF. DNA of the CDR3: TGTGCCAGCAGCTTTCGGGGCTACGAGCAGTACTTC.

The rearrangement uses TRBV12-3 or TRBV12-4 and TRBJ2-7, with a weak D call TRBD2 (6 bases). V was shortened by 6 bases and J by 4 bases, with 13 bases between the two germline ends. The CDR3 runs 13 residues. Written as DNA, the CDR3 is TGTGCCAGCAGGACCGGGACTCGGTACGAGCAGTACTTC. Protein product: CASRTGTRYEQYF.

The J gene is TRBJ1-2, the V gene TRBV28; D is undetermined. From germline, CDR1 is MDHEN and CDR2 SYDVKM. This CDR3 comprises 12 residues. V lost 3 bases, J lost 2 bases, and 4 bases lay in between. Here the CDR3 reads CASSFRNYGYTF. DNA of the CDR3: TGTGCCAGCAGTTTCCGGAACTATGGCTACACCTTC.

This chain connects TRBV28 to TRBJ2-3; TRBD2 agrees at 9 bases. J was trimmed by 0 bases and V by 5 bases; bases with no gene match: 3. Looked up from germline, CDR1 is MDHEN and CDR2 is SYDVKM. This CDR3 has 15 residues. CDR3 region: CASSETSGSTDTQYF. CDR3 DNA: TGTGCCAGCAGTGAAACTAGCGGGAGCACAGATACGCAGTATTTT.

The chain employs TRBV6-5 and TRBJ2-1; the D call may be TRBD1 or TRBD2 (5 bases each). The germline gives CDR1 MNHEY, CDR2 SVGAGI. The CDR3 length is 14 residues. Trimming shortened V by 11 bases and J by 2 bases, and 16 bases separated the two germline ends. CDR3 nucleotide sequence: TGTGCCGCACCGGGACCAGTCACCTACAATGAGCAGTTCTTC. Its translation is CAAPGPVTYNEQFF.

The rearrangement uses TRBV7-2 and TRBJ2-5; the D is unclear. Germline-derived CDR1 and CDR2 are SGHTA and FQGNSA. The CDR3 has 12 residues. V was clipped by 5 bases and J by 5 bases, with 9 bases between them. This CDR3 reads CASSPSFETQYF. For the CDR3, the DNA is TGTGCCAGCAGCCCTAGTTTTGAGACCCAGTACTTC.

CDR3 nucleotide sequence: TGTGCCTGGAGTAACACTGAAGCTTTCTTT. The encoded protein is CAWSNTEAFF. The rearrangement uses TRBV30 and TRBJ1-1; D is undetermined. The V end lost 2 bases, the J end lost 2 bases, and 0 bases lay between the germline ends. This CDR3 spans 10 amino acids. Germline CDR1 GTSNPN, CDR2 SVGIG (reference sequence).

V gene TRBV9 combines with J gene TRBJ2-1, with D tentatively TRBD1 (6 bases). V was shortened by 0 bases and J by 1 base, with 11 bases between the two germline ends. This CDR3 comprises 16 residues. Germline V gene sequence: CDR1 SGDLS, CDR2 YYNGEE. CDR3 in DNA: TGTGCCAGCAGCGTAGCCGGACAGACATCCTACAATGAGCAGTTCTTC. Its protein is CASSVAGQTSYNEQFF.

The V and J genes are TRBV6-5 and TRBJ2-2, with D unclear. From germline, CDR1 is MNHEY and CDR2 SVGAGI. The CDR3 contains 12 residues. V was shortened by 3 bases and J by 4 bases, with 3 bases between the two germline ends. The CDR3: CASSYGTGELFF. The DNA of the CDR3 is TGTGCCAGCAGTTATGGCACCGGGGAGCTGTTTTTT.

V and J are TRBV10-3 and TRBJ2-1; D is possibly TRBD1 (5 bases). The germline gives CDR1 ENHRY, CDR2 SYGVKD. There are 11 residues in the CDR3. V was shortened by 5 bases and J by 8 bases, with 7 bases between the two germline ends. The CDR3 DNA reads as TGTGCCATCAGTTCAGGGTATGAGCAGTTCTTC. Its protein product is CAISSGYEQFF.

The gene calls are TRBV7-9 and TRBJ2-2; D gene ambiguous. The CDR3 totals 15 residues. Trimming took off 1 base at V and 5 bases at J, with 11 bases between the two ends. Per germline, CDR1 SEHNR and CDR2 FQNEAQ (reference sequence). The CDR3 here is CASSLVSVQTGELFF. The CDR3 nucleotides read TGTGCCAGCAGCTTAGTGAGCGTACAAACCGGGGAGCTGTTTTTT.

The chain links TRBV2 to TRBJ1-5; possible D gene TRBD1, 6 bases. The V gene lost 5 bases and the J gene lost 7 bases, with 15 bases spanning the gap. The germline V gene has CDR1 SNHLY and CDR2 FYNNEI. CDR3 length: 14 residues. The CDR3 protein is CASSPSGEWQPQHF. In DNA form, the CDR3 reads TGTGCCAGCAGTCCTTCAGGGGAATGGCAGCCCCAGCATTTT.

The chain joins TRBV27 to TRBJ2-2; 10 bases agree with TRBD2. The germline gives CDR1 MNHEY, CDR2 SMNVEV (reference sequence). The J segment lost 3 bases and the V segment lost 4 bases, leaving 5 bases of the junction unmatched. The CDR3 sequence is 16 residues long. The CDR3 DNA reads TGTGCCAGCAGTTACCGGACTAGCGGCTACACCGGGGAGCTGTTTTTT. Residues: CASSYRTSGYTGELFF.

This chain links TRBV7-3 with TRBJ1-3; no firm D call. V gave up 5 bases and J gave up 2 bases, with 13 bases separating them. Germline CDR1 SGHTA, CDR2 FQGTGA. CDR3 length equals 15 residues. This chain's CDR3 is CASSPRGGAGNTIYF. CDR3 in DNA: TGTGCCAGCAGCCCCCGTGGCGGGGCTGGAAACACCATATATTTT.

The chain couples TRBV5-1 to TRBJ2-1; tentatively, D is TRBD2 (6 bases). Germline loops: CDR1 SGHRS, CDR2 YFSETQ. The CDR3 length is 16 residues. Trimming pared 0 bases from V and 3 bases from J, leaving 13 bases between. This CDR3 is CASSLVSGTFYNEQFF. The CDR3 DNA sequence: TGCGCCAGCAGCTTGGTTTCCGGGACTTTCTACAATGAGCAGTTCTTC.